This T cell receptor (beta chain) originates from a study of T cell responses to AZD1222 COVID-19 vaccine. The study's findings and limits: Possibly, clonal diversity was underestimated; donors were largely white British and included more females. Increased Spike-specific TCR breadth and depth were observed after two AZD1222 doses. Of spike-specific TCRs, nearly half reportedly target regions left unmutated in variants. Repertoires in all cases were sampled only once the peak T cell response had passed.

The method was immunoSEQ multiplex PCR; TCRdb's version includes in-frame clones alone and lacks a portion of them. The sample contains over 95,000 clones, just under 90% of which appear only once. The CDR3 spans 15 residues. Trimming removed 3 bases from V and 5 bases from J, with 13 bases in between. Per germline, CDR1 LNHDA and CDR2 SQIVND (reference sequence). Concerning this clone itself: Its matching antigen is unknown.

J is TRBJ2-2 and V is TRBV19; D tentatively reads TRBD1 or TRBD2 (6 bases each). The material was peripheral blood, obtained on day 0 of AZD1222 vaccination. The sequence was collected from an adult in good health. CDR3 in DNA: TGTGCCAGTAGTATTGGGGGGCAGTGGACCGGGGAGCTGTTTTTT. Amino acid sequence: CASSIGGQWTGELFF.